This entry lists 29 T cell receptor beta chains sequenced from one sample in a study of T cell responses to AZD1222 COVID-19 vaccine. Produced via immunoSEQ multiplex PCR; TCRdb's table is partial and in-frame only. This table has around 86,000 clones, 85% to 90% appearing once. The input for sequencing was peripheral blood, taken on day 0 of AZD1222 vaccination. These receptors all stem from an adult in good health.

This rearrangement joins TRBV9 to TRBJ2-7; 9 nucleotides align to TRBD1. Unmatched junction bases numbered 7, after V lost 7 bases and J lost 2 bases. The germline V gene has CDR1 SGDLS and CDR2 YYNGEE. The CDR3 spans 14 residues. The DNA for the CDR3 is TGTGCCAGCGCCCCGGGACAGGGACCCTACGAGCAGTACTTC. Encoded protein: CASAPGQGPYEQYF. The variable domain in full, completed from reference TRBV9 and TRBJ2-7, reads DSGVTQTPKHLITATGQRVTLRCSPRSGDLSVYWYQQSLDQGLQFLIQYYNGEERAKGNILERFSAQQFPDLHSELNLSSLELGDSALYFCASAPGQGPYEQYFGPGTRLTVT.

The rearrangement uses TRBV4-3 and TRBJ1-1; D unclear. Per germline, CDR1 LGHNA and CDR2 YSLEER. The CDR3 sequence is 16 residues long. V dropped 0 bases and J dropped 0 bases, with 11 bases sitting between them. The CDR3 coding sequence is TGCGCCAGCAGCCAAGATTTCGGCAACATGAACACTGAAGCTTTCTTT. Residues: CASSQDFGNMNTEAFF.

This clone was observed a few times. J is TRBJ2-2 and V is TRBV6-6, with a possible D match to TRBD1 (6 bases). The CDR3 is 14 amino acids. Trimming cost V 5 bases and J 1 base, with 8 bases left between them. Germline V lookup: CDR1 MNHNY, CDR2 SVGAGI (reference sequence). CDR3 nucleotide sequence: TGTGCCAGCAGTAAACAGGGGAACACCGGGGAGCTGTTTTTT. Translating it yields CASSKQGNTGELFF.

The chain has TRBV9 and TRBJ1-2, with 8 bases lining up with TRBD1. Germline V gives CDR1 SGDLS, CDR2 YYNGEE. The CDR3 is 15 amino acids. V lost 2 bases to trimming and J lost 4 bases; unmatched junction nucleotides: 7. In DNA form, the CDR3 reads TGTGCCAGCAGCGTCGGACAGGGCCGAGGCTATGGCTACACCTTC. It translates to CASSVGQGRGYGYTF. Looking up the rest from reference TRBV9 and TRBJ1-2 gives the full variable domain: DSGVTQTPKHLITATGQRVTLRCSPRSGDLSVYWYQQSLDQGLQFLIQYYNGEERAKGNILERFSAQQFPDLHSELNLSSLELGDSALYFCASSVGQGRGYGYTFGSGTRLTVV.

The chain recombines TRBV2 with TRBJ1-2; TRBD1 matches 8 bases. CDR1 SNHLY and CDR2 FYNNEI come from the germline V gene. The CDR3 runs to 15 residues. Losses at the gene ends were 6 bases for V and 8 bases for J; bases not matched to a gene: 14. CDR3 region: CASSAGTGIDGGYTF. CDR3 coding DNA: TGTGCCAGCAGCGCTGGGACAGGTATCGATGGAGGCTACACCTTC.

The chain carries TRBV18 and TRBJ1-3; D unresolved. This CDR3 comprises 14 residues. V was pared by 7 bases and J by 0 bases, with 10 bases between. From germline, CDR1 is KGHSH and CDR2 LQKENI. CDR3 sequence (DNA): TGTGCCAGCTTGCCCTCTAACTCTGGAAACACCATATATTTT. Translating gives CASLPSNSGNTIYF. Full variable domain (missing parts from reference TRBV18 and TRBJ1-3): NAGVMQNPRHLVRRRGQEARLRCSPMKGHSHVYWYRQLPEEGLKFMVYLQKENIIDESGMPKERFSAEFPKEGPSILRIQQVVRGDSAAYFCASLPSNSGNTIYFGEGSWLTVV.

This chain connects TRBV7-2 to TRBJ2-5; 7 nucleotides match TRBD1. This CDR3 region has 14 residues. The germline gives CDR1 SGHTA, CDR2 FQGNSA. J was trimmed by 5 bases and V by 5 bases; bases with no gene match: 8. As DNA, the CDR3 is TGTGCCAGCAGCCCAGGGGGACCTGGGGAGACCCAGTACTTC. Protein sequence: CASSPGGPGETQYF.

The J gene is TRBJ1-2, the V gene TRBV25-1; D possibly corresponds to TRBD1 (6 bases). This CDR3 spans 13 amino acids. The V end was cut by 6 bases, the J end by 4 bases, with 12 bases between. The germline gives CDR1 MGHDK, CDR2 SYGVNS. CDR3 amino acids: CASRGGGSYGYTF. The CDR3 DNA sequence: TGTGCCAGCAGGGGCGGGGGCAGCTATGGCTACACCTTC.

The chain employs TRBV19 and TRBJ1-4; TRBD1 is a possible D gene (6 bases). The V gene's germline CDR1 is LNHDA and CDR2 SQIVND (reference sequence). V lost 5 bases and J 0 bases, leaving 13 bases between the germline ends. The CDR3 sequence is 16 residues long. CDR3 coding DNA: TGTGCCAGTAGTGTAATCGGGACACCAACTAATGAAAAACTGTTTTTT. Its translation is CASSVIGTPTNEKLFF.

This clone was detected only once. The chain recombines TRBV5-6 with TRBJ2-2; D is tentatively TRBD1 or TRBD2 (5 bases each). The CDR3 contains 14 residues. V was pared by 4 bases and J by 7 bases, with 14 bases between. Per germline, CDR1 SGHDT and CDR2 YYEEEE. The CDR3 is CASSRPGSHGELFF. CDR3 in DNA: TGTGCCAGCAGCCGACCAGGGAGTCACGGGGAGCTGTTTTTT.

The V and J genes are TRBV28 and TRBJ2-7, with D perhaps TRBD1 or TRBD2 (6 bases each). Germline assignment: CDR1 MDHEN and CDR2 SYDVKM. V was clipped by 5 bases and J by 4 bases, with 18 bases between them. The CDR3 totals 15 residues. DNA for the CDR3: TGTGCCAGCAGTCCCCCGGGGGCGGCCAAATACGAGCAGTACTTC. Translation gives CASSPPGAAKYEQYF.

CDR3 nucleotides: TGCGCCAGCAGGTCGGCAGATACGCAGTATTTT. This sequence encodes CASRSADTQYF. The V and J genes are TRBV5-1 and TRBJ2-3; unclear D gene. The CDR3 is made up of 11 amino acids. V was shortened by 5 bases and J by 4 bases, with 5 bases between the two germline ends. Germline assignment: CDR1 SGHRS and CDR2 YFSETQ. Together with reference TRBV5-1 and TRBJ2-3, the CDR3 gives the full variable domain: KAGVTQTPRYLIKTRGQQVTLSCSPISGHRSVSWYQQTPGQGLQFLFEYFSETQRNKGNFPGRFSGRQFSNSRSEMNVSTLELGDSALYLCASRSADTQYFGPGTRLTVL.

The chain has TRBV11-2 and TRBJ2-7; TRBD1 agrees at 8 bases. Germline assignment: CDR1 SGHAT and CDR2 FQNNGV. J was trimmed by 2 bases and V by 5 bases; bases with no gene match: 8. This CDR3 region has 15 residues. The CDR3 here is CASSAGTGVAYEQYF. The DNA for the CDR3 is TGTGCCAGCAGCGCGGGGACAGGAGTAGCCTACGAGCAGTACTTC. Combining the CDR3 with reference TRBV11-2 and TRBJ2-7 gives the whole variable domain EAGVAQSPRYKIIEKRQSVAFWCNPISGHATLYWYQQILGQGPKLLIQFQNNGVVDDSQLPKDRFSAERLKGVDSTLKIQPAKLEDSAVYLCASSAGTGVAYEQYFGPGTRLTVT.

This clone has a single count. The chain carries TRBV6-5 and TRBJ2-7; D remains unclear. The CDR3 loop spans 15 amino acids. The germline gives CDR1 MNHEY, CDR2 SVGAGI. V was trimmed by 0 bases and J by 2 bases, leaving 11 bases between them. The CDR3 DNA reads TGTGCCAGCAGTTACTCGTACTTGGCAGCCTACGAGCAGTACTTC. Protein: CASSYSYLAAYEQYF.

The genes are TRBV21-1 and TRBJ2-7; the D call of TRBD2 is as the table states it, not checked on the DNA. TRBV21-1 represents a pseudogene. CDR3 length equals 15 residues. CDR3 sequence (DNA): TGTGCCAGCAGCAACCCGAGTAAGCGGGGAGGCGAGCAGTACTTC. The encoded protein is CASSNPSKRGGEQYF.

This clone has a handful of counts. The CDR3 sequence: CASSGTAGVSYNEQFF. For the CDR3, the DNA is TGTGCCAGCAGCGGTACCGCGGGGGTAAGTTACAATGAGCAGTTCTTC. This chain joins TRBV7-8 and TRBJ2-1; 7 bases line up with TRBD2. The germline CDR1 and CDR2 sequences are SGHVS and FQNEAQ. The CDR3 contains 16 residues. Losses at the gene ends were 5 bases for V and 4 bases for J; bases not matched to a gene: 11.

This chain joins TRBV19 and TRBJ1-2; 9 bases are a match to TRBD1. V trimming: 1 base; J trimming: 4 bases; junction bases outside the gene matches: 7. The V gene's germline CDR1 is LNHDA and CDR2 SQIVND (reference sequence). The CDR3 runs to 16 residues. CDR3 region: CASSIGGTGSGYGYTF. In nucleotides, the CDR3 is TGTGCCAGTAGTATAGGCGGGACAGGGAGTGGCTATGGCTACACCTTC.

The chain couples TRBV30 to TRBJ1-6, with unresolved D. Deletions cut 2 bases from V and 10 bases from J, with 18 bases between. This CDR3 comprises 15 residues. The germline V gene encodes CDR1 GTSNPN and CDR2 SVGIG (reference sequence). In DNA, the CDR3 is TGTGCCTGGAGTCCGACCCTGGACCATGGCTCACCCCTCCACTTT. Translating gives CAWSPTLDHGSPLHF.

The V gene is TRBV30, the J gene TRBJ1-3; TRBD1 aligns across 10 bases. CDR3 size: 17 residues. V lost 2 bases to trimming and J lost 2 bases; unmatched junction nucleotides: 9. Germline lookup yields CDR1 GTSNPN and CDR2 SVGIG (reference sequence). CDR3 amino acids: CAWSSGTGVVPGNTIYF. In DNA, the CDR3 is TGTGCCTGGAGTTCCGGGACAGGGGTTGTCCCTGGAAACACCATATATTTT.

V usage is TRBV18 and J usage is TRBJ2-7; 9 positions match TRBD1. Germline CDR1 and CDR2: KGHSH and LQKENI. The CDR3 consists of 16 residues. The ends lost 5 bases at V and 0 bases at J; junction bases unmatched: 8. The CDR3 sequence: CASSLTGTGSSYEQYF. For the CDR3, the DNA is TGTGCCAGCTCATTAACCGGGACAGGGAGCTCCTACGAGCAGTACTTC.

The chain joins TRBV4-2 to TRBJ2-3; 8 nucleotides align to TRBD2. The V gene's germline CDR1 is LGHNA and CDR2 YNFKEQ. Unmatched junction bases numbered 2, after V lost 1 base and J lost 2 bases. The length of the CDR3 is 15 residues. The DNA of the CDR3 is TGTGCCAGCAGCCAAGGGCGGGGGGCCACAGATACGCAGTATTTT. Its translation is CASSQGRGATDTQYF.

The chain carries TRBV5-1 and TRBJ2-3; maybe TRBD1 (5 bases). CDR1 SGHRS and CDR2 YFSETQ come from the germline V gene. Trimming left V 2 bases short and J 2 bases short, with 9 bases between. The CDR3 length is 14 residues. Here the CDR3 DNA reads TGCGCCAGCAGCTTTGTGGACAACACAGATACGCAGTATTTT. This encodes CASSFVDNTDTQYF. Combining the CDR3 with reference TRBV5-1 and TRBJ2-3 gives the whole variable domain KAGVTQTPRYLIKTRGQQVTLSCSPISGHRSVSWYQQTPGQGLQFLFEYFSETQRNKGNFPGRFSGRQFSNSRSEMNVSTLELGDSALYLCASSFVDNTDTQYFGPGTRLTVL.

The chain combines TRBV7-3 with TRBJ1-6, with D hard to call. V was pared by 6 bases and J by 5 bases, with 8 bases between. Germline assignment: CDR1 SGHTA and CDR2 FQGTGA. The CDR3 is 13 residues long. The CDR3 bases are TGTGCCAGCAGTCGAGTTGATAATTCACCCCTCCACTTT. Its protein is CASSRVDNSPLHF.

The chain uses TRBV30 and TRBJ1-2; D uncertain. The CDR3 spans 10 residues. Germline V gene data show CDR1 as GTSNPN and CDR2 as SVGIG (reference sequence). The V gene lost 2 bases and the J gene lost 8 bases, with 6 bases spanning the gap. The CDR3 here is CAWSKGGYTF. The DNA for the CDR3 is TGTGCCTGGAGTAAGGGAGGCTACACCTTC.

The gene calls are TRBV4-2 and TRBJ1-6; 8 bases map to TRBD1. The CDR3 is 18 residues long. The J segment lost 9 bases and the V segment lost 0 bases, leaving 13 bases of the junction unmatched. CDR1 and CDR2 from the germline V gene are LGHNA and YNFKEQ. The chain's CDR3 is CASSQDTLKTGAFSPLHF. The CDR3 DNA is TGTGCCAGCAGCCAAGACACACTAAAGACAGGGGCGTTTTCACCCCTCCACTTT.

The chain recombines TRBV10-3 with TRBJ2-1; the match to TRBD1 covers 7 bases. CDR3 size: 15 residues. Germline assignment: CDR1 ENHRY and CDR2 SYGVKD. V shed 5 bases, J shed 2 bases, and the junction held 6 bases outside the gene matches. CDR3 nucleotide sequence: TGTGCCATCAGTCCCTCCGGGACAGCCTACAATGAGCAGTTCTTC. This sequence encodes CAISPSGTAYNEQFF.

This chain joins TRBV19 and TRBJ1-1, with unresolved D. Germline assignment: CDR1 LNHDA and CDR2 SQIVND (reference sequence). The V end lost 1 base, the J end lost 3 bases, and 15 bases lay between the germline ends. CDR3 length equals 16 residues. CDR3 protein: CASSIGEGLLYTEAFF. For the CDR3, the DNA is TGTGCCAGTAGTATAGGGGAGGGCCTCCTTTACACTGAAGCTTTCTTT.

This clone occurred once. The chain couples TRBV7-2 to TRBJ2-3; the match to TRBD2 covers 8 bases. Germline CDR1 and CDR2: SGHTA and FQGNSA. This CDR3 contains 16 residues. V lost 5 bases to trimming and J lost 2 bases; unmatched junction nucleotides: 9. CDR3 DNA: TGTGCCAGCAGCCCCCACGGGGGGGGAACCACAGATACGCAGTATTTT. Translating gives CASSPHGGGTTDTQYF.

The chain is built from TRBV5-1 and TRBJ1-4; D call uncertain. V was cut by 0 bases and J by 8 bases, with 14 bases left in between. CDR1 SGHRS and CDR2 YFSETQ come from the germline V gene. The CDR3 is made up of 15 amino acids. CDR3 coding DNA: TGCGCCAGCAGCTTGGACGGGTTCGTAGGGGAAAAACTGTTTTTT. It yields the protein CASSLDGFVGEKLFF.